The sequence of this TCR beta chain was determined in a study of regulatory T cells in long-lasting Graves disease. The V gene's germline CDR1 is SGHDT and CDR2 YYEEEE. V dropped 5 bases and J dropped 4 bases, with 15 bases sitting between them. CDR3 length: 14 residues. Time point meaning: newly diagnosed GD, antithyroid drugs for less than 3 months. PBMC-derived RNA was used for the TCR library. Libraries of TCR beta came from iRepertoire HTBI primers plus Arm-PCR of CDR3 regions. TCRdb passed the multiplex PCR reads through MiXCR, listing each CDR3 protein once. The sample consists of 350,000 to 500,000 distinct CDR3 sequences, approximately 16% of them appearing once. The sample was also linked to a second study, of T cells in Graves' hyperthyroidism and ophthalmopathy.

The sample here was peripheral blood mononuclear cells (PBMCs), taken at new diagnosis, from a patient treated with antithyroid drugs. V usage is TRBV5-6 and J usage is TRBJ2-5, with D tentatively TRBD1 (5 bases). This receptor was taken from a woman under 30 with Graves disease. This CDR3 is CASSPPDRSETQYF. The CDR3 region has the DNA TGTGCCAGCAGTCCGCCAGACAGATCAGAGACCCAGTACTTC.